A single sample gave rise to the 5 T cell receptor beta chains below, sequenced in a study of OX40 agonist ivuxolimab in advanced cancers. TCRdb's table, derived via immunoSEQ multiplex PCR, lists solely in-frame clones and lacks some. Altogether around 84,000 clones are present, approximately 84% being singletons, with the ten largest covering around 0.51%. The sequencing here drew on CD4+ or CD8+ T cells sorted from blood, taken in a trial of the OX40 agonist ivuxolimab. Receptors were obtained from an adult with an advanced solid tumor such as melanoma, head and neck, liver or kidney cancer.

The chain couples TRBV7-9 to TRBJ2-7; D tentatively fits TRBD1 or TRBD2 (5 bases each). Germline V lookup: CDR1 SEHNR, CDR2 FQNEAQ (reference sequence). V was cut by 2 bases and J by 6 bases, with 17 bases left in between. The CDR3 totals 15 residues. The CDR3 DNA sequence: TGTGCCAGCAGCTTACATTCGGGACGGAACAGCGAGCAGTACTTC. It specifies CASSLHSGRNSEQYF.

V and J are TRBV11-2 and TRBJ1-2; maybe TRBD1 (6 bases). The V and J ends lost 1 base and 1 base respectively, with 13 bases between them. This CDR3 spans 16 amino acids. The germline V gene has CDR1 SGHAT and CDR2 FQNNGV. This chain's CDR3 is CASSLVRGRLNYGYTF. In DNA, the CDR3 is TGTGCCAGCAGCTTAGTCCGGGGGCGACTTAACTATGGCTACACCTTC.

V and J are TRBV10-3 and TRBJ2-6; TRBD1 agrees at 10 bases. Germline CDR1 ENHRY, CDR2 SYGVKD. Unmatched junction bases numbered 12, after V lost 10 bases and J lost 0 bases. The CDR3 has 18 amino acids. The CDR3 DNA reads TGTGCCACCGGGACAGGGGAAGTTGGGCTCTCTGGGGCCAACGTCCTGACTTTC. Amino acids: CATGTGEVGLSGANVLTF.

The gene calls are TRBV28 and TRBJ1-4, with 7 bases identical to TRBD1. CDR3 length: 15 amino acids. V lost 2 bases to trimming and J lost 8 bases; unmatched junction nucleotides: 8. Germline lookup yields CDR1 MDHEN and CDR2 SYDVKM. The CDR3 bases are TGTGCCAGCAGTTTACCGGGCAGGGGGGTCGAAAAACTGTTTTTT. Translated: CASSLPGRGVEKLFF.

The chain carries TRBV28 and TRBJ2-3; 8 bases are a match to TRBD2. V lost 5 bases and J lost 4; bases outside the gene matches: 29. This CDR3 has 22 amino acids. Germline V gene data show CDR1 as MDHEN and CDR2 as SYDVKM. CDR3 protein: CASSLASGDWFAPAGVADTQYF. CDR3 sequence (DNA): TGTGCCAGCAGTCTAGCAAGCGGGGACTGGTTCGCGCCAGCGGGAGTGGCAGATACGCAGTATTTT. Filled out from reference TRBV28 and TRBJ2-3, the complete variable domain reads DVKVTQSSRYLVKRTGEKVFLECVQDMDHENMFWYRQDPGLGLRLIYFSYDVKMKEKGDIPEGYSVSREKKERFSLILESASTNQTSMYLCASSLASGDWFAPAGVADTQYFGPGTRLTVL.